This section outlines one T cell receptor beta chain sequence together with its context. The entry originates in a study of blood T cell repertoires in COVID-19. Losses at the gene ends were 2 bases for V and 4 bases for J; bases not matched to a gene: 7. The CDR3 has 15 residues. From germline, CDR1 is ENHRY and CDR2 SYGVKD. Source study methods: Reference gene primer amplification gave estimated nucleated cell counts. The assay was immunoSEQ multiplex PCR, and TCRdb's table has in-frame clones only and misses some. The DNA was the basis for D and trimming; V, J and clone size are from that table. The data show hundreds of thousands of clones, less than 90% seen once.

Sequencing was performed on PBMCs or T cells enriched from blood (not recorded which). The clonotype comes from a woman aged 45-60 years in a cohort exposed to, infected with or recovered from COVID-19 (not recorded which). The chain employs TRBV10-3 and TRBJ1-1, with TRBD1 matching over 7 bases. The CDR3 region has the DNA TGTGCCATCAGTGAGGGGCGACAGGGCTTCACTGAAGCTTTCTTT. It specifies CAISEGRQGFTEAFF.